This TCR beta chain stems from a study of T cell clonality in common variable immunodeficiency. Control and CVID samples contributed equal amounts of genomic DNA. Only in-frame clones appear in the TCRdb table, and some are missing; sequencing was by immunoSEQ multiplex PCR. The sample is made up of about 81,000 clones, none counted only once. Broader study findings: Common variable immunodeficiency TCR beta sequences reportedly had fewer deletions and N-nucleotide insertions.

The sample holds many counts of this clone. What it recognizes is unknown. The read falls 3 residues short of the CDR3 end, and the missing part is taken from the germline J gene. Germline loops: CDR1 KGHSH, CDR2 LQKENI. The CDR3 sequence is 14 residues long. Trimming at V came to 3 bases and at J to 5 bases, leaving 6 bases not matched to a gene. Each donor provided roughly 4.5 to 9 ml of heparinized whole blood. The clonotype originates from a person between 18 and 75 years old in good health. V and J are TRBV18 and TRBJ2-7, with 8 bases that match TRBD2. The sequencing input was peripheral blood mononuclear cells. This CDR3 is CASSPERERDEQYF. CDR3 bases read: TGTGCCAGCTCACCCGAGCGGGAGCGGGACGAG.